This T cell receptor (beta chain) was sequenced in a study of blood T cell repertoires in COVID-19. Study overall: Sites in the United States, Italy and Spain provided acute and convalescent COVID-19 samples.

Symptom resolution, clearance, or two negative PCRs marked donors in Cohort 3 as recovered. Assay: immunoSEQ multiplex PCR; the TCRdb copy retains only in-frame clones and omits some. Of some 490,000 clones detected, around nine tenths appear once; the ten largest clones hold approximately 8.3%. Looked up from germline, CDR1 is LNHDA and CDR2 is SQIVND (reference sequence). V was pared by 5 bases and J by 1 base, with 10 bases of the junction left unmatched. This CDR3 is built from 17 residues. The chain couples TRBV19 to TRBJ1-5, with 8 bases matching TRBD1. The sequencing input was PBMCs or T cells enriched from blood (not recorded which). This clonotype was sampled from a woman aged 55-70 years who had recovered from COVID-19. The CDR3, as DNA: TGTGCCAGTAGTGATTACGGACAGGGTAAGAGCAATCAGCCCCAGCATTTT. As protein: CASSDYGQGKSNQPQHF. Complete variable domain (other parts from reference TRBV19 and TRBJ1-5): DGGITQSPKYLFRKEGQNVTLSCEQNLNHDAMYWYRQDPGQGLRLIYYSQIVNDFQKGDIAEGYSVSREKKESFPLTVTSAQKNPTAFYLCASSDYGQGKSNQPQHFGDGTRLSIL.